A selection of T cell receptor beta chains follows, all from one sample in a study of graft-versus-host responses after intestinal transplantation. Generated by immunoSEQ multiplex PCR, the TCRdb table keeps only in-frame clones and is missing some. The sample contains about 19,000 clones, roughly four fifths of which appear only once. The source was PBMCs, collected 14 days after transplant. These receptors all stem from a human patient who received an intestinal transplant, so some T cells may come from the graft donor. Each CDR3 is given with its conserved first and last residue. Fields, in order: D gene, CDR3 length, V gene, J gene, clone size, CDR3 protein, CDR3 DNA. D genes are given only for firm matches. Where a row states a size, it is once, few, many or the class of an expanded clone; other rows omit it.

-,12,TRBV5-6,TRBJ1-1,once,CASSYNKAEAFF,TGTGCCAGCAGCTACAACAAAGCCGAGGCTTTCTTT
-,14,TRBV14,TRBJ2-3,-,CASSLQVTTDTQYF,TGTGCCAGCAGCCTCCAAGTGACTACAGATACGCAGTATTTT
-,17,TRBV23-1,TRBJ1-3,-,CASSQSAPPSSGNTIYF,TGCGCCAGCAGTCAATCGGCCCCGCCGAGCTCTGGAAACACCATATATTTT
-,15,TRBV12-2,TRBJ2-1,-,CASRLGTNSYNEQFF,TGTGCAAGTCGCTTAGGGACAAACTCCTACAATGAGCAGTTCTTC
TRBD2,18,TRBV11-2,TRBJ2-7,once,CASSLDFRLAGASYEQYF,TGTGCCAGCAGCTTAGATTTTAGACTAGCGGGGGCCTCCTACGAGCAGTACTTC
-,16,TRBV19,TRBJ2-1,-,CASSISARSSYNEQFF,TGTGCCAGTAGTATTTCGGCGCGTAGCTCCTACAATGAGCAGTTCTTC
-,17,TRBV14,TRBJ2-3,-,CASSQGGHATLTDTQYF,TGTGCCAGCAGCCAAGGCGGACACGCGACCCTCACAGATACGCAGTATTTT
TRBD1,16,TRBV2,TRBJ2-7,few,CASLLAGSGGLYEQYF,TGTGCCAGCCTCTTAGCCGGGTCAGGGGGCTTGTACGAGCAGTACTTC
-,15,TRBV12-5,TRBJ2-1,-,CASGLAMARVDEQFF,TGTGCTAGTGGTTTGGCGATGGCAAGGGTGGATGAGCAGTTCTTC
TRBD1,15,TRBV7-9,TRBJ2-1,-,CASSDPGTGGDEQFF,TGTGCCAGCAGCGACCCCGGGACAGGGGGCGATGAGCAGTTCTTC
-,14,TRBV5-1,TRBJ2-3,-,CASSYTGPQDTQYF,TGCGCCAGCAGCTACACAGGACCCCAAGATACGCAGTATTTT
-,16,TRBV2,TRBJ2-1,-,CASSTVKGPSYNEQFF,TGTGCCAGCAGTACAGTTAAGGGGCCCTCCTACAATGAGCAGTTCTTC
-,20,TRBV5-4,TRBJ1-1,-,CASSSRGGWVPTNMNTEAFF,TGTGCCAGCAGCTCTCGGGGAGGGTGGGTCCCCACTAATATGAACACTGAAGCTTTCTTT
-,13,TRBV28,TRBJ1-3,-,CASDRSDGNTIYF,TGTGCCAGCGACCGTTCGGATGGAAACACCATATATTTT
TRBD1,14,TRBV11-2,TRBJ2-5,-,CASSWTGPQETQYF,TGTGCCAGCAGCTGGACAGGGCCCCAAGAGACCCAGTACTTC
-,16,TRBV6-1,TRBJ2-7,few,CASSETWSTLLESQYF,TGTGCCAGCAGTGAAACTTGGTCGACACTCCTTGAATCCCAGTACTTC
TRBD1,23,TRBV27,TRBJ2-7,once,CASSFSLEQGGAGSRHGVYEQYF,TGTGCCAGCAGTTTCTCCCTCGAACAGGGGGGCGCAGGGAGTCGCCATGGGGTCTACGAGCAGTACTTC
TRBD2,15,TRBV4-2,TRBJ2-7,-,CASSLLAGETYEQYF,TGTGCCAGCAGCCTACTAGCGGGGGAGACCTACGAGCAGTACTTC
-,14,TRBV28,TRBJ2-7,-,CASSFQQGFYEQYF,TGTGCCAGCAGTTTCCAGCAGGGTTTCTACGAGCAGTACTTC
-,11,TRBV6-1,TRBJ1-5,-,CASSETHPQHF,TGTGCCAGCAGTGAAACCCACCCCCAGCATTTT
TRBD2,18,TRBV27,TRBJ2-7,-,CASSLWGLAGGPVYEQYF,TGTGCCAGCAGTTTATGGGGACTAGCGGGGGGGCCGGTGTACGAGCAGTACTTC
-,13,TRBV7-9,TRBJ2-5,-,CASSLDTQETQYF,TGTGCCAGCAGCTTAGACACTCAAGAGACCCAGTACTTC
-,12,TRBV28,TRBJ2-5,-,CASSLTGDPWNF,TGTGCCAGCAGTTTAACCGGAGACCCCTGGAACTTC
TRBD2,17,TRBV5-6,TRBJ2-1,-,CASSLGSGGITYNEQFF,TGTGCCAGCAGCTTAGGTAGCGGGGGGATCACCTACAATGAGCAGTTCTTC
-,13,TRBV5-1,TRBJ1-5,-,CASSVNRDQPQHF,TGCGCCAGCAGCGTAAACAGGGACCAGCCCCAGCATTTT
-,13,TRBV6-5,TRBJ2-7,once,CASSYPGAYEQYF,TGTGCCAGCAGTTATCCGGGGGCCTACGAGCAGTACTTC
-,14,TRBV12-5,TRBJ1-1,-,CASGFWRRNTEAFF,TGTGCTAGTGGTTTTTGGCGGCGGAACACTGAAGCTTTCTTT
TRBD2,15,TRBV4-2,TRBJ2-1,once,CASSQASGRFIEQFF,TGTGCCAGCAGCCAGGCTAGCGGGAGGTTCATTGAGCAGTTCTTC
TRBD2,16,TRBV2,TRBJ2-1,-,CASSETGTSSYNEQFF,TGTGCCAGCAGTGAAACCGGGACTAGCAGTTACAATGAGCAGTTCTTC
-,17,TRBV21-1,TRBJ1-1,-,CASRLNIAYTIRTEAFF,TGTGCCAGCAGGCTTAATATAGCCTACACAATTCGCACTGAAGCTTTCTTT
TRBD1,15,TRBV30,TRBJ1-2,-,CAWSHLRGQDYGYTF,TGTGCCTGGAGTCACCTCAGGGGGCAGGACTATGGCTACACCTTC
TRBD2,14,TRBV28,TRBJ2-3,-,CATQLAGRADTQYF,TGTGCCACCCAACTAGCGGGAAGGGCAGATACGCAGTATTTT
-,15,TRBV1,TRBJ2-7,-,CTSSQDTGLLYEQYF,TGCACCAGCAGCCAAGATACAGGACTTCTCTACGAGCAGTACTTC
-,16,TRBV28,TRBJ1-2,-,CASSLWTAQNYYGYTF,TGTGCCAGCAGTTTATGGACGGCCCAAAACTACTATGGCTACACCTTC
TRBD2,18,TRBV4-1,TRBJ2-5,-,CASSQAASGGPGRSAQYF,TGCGCCAGCAGCCAAGCGGCTAGCGGGGGGCCCGGCCGTTCGGCCCAGTACTTC
TRBD2,16,TRBV11-2,TRBJ2-1,-,CASSFLSGTSDNEQFF,TGTGCCAGCAGCTTCCTTTCCGGGACTAGCGATAATGAGCAGTTCTTC
-,13,TRBV28,TRBJ1-2,-,CASSLGGLYGYTF,TGTGCCAGCAGTTTAGGGGGGCTCTATGGCTACACCTTC
TRBD1,16,TRBV6-5,TRBJ1-2,-,CASSYSTDGTGIGYTF,TGTGCCAGCAGTTACTCGACCGACGGGACAGGGATTGGCTACACCTTC
TRBD1,14,TRBV10-3,TRBJ2-7,-,CAISYDREPYEQYF,TGTGCCATCAGCTATGACAGGGAACCCTACGAGCAGTACTTC
-,14,TRBV18,TRBJ1-2,once,CASSPLKGTYGYTF,TGTGCCAGCTCACCACTGAAAGGCACTTATGGCTACACCTTC
-,14,TRBV15,TRBJ1-3,-,CATSAGTTGNTIYF,TGTGCCACCAGTGCCGGGACGACTGGAAACACCATATATTTT
-,14,TRBV2,TRBJ1-4,-,CASSEAQGRGKLFF,TGTGCCAGCAGTGAAGCCCAGGGAAGGGGAAAACTGTTTTTT